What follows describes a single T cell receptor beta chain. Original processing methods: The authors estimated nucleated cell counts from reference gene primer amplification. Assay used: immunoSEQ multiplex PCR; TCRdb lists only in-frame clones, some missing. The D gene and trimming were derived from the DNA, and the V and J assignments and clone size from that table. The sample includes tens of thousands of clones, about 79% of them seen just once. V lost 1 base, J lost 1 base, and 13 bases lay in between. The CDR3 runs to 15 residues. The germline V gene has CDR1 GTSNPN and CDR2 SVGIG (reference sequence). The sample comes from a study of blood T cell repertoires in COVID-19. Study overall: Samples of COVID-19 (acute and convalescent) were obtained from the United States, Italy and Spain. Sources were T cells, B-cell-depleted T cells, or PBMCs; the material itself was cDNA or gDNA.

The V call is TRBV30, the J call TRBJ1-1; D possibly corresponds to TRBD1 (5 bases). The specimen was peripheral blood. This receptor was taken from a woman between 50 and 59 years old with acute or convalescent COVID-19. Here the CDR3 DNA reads TGTGCCTGGAGTGGGGGGGGGTATACGAACACTGAAGCTTTCTTT. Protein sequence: CAWSGGGYTNTEAFF.